This TCR beta chain was sequenced for a study of T cell changes during pregnancy in multiple sclerosis. The CDR3 has 21 residues. V trimming: 0 bases; J trimming: 3 bases; junction bases outside the gene matches: 13. Germline V CDR1 and CDR2: LGHNA, YNFKEQ. Only in-frame clones appear in the TCRdb table, and some are missing; sequencing was by immunoSEQ multiplex PCR. The profile covers 40,000 to 55,000 clones, with 90% appearing a single time and approximately 1.4% taken by the ten largest. V usage is TRBV4-2 and J usage is TRBJ2-4, with 14 bases that match TRBD2. Sequencing was performed on peripheral blood, taken in the first trimester of pregnancy. The clonotype originates from a female donor in good health, enrolled as a control in a pregnancy study. The CDR3 spells CASSQDYLTSGGADGKNIQYF. The CDR3 DNA follows: TGTGCCAGCAGCCAAGATTATCTGACTAGCGGGGGGGCCGATGGCAAAAACATTCAGTACTTC.